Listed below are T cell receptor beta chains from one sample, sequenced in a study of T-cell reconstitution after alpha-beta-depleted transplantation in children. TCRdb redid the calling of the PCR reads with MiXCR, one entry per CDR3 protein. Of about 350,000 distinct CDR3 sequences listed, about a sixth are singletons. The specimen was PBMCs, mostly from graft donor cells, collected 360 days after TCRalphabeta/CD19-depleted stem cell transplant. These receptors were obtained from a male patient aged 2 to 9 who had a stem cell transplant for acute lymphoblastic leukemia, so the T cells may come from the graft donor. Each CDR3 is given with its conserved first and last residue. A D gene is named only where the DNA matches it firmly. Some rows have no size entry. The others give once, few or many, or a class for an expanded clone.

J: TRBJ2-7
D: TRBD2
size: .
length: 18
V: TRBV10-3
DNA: TGTGCCATCTTTCTACCCGGTGGGGGGGACTTGAGCTCCTACGAGCAGTACTTC
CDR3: CAIFLPGGGDLSSYEQYF

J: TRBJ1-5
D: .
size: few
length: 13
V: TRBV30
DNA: TGTGCCTGGAGTGGTCGAGCGGATCAGCCCCAGCATTTT
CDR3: CAWSGRADQPQHF

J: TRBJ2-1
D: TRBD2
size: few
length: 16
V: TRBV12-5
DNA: TGTGCTAGTGGTTTGGGGGGGACTAGCGGGAGGCGCGAGCAGTTCTTC
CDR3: CASGLGGTSGRREQFF

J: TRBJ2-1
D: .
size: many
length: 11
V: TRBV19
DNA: TGTGCCAGTAGTATGGGCGCAGAGCAGTTCTTC
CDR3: CASSMGAEQFF

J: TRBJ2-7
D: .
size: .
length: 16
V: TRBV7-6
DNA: TGTGCCAGCAGCTTAATAGGGGAAGGCATCCTGTACGAGCAGTACTTC
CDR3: CASSLIGEGILYEQYF

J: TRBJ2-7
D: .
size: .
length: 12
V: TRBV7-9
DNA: TGTGCCAGCAGTAGGACTTACTACGAGCAGTACTTC
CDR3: CASSRTYYEQYF

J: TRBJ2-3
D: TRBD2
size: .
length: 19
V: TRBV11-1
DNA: TGTGCCAGCAGCCCTCCCTGGGGTAGCGGGAGTCTCAATGAAGATACGCAGTATTTT
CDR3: CASSPPWGSGSLNEDTQYF

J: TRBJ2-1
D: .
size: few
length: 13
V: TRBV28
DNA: TGTGCCAGCAGTTGGGTATTCACCAATGAGCAGTTCTTC
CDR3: CASSWVFTNEQFF

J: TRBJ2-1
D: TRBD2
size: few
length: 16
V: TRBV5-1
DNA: TGCGCCAGCAGCTTGACCGGACTAGCGGACTACAATGAGCAGTTCTTC
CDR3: CASSLTGLADYNEQFF

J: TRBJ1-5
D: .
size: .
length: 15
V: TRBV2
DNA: TGTGCCAGCAGTGACCCCTACAGGGTGGGTCAGCCCCAGCATTTT
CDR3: CASSDPYRVGQPQHF

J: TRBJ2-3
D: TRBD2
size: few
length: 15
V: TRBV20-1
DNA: TGCAGTGCCGCTACTAGCGGGAGGCGCGCAGATACGCAGTATTTT
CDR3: CSAATSGRRADTQYF

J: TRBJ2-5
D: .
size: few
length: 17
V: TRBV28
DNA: TGTGCCAGCAGTACTTATATGCCCCTCTCGTACCAAGAGACCCAGTACTTC
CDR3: CASSTYMPLSYQETQYF

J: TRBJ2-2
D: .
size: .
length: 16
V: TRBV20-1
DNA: TGCAGTGCTAGAGATGTGGGGCGACAGAACACCGGGGAGCTGTTTTTT
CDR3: CSARDVGRQNTGELFF

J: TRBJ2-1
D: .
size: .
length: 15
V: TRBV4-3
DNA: TGCGCCAGCAGCCAAGGGGGGAGTGCCTACAATGAGCAGTTCTTC
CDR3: CASSQGGSAYNEQFF

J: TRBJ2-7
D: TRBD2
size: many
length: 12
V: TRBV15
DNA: TGTGCCATTCGACTAGCGGGAGACGAGCAGTACTTC
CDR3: CAIRLAGDEQYF

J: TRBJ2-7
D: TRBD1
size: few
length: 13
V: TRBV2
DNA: TGTGCCAGCTTGGGACAGGGAGGCTACGAGCAGTACTTC
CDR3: CASLGQGGYEQYF

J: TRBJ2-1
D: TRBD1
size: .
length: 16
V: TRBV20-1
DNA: TGCAGTGCTAGAGATCTTCAGGGGGCGACCTACAATGAGCAGTTCTTC
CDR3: CSARDLQGATYNEQFF

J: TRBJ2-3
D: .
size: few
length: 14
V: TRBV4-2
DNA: TGTGCCAGCAGCCCAAGTTCTTGGGGGCTTACGCAGTATTTT
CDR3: CASSPSSWGLTQYF

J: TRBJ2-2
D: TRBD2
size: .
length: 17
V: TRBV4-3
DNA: TGCGCCAGCAGCCAAGATTTTGCGGGAGGGGGGACCGGGGAGCTGTTTTTT
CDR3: CASSQDFAGGGTGELFF

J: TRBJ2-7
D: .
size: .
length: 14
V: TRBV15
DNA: TGTGCCACCAGCAGAGATCTTGGACACTACGAGCAGTACTTC
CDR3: CATSRDLGHYEQYF

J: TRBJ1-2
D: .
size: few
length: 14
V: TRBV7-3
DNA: TGTGCCAGCAGCTTAATTATGACAGGCTATGGCTACACCTTC
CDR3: CASSLIMTGYGYTF

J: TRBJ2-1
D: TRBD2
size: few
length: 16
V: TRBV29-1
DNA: TGCAGCGCCGGGACTAGCGGGAGGGCCATCCCCAATGAGCAGTTCTTC
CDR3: CSAGTSGRAIPNEQFF

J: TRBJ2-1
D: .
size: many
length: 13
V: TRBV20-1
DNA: TGCAGTGCTAGCGGACTACGCGTCAATGAGCAGTTCTTC
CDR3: CSASGLRVNEQFF